This T cell receptor (beta chain) was retrieved from a study of blood T cell repertoires in acute mononucleosis (dated by TCRdb to the early 2020s). Study-wide context: Acute-phase samples, representing the primary response, were taken within 2 weeks of symptom onset. The mean EBV load in blood was roughly 3.8 log10 genome copies per million B cells during acute infection, compared with 2.5 to 3 at convalescence. During acute infection, mean YVL-BR-specific and GLC-BM-specific cells made up about 2% and 1% of blood CD8 T cells.

CDR1 and CDR2, per the germline V gene (reference sequence), are GTSNPN and SVGIG. The V end gives up 4 bases and the J end 5 bases, leaving 12 bases in the junction not matched to a gene. Measured from the cysteine to the phenylalanine, the CDR3 is 15 residues long. Only the CDR3 region is kept as DNA, spanning 45 bases read in frame from base 1. For TCR profiling, total RNA from at least 9,000 sorted tetramer+ CD8 T cells was reverse transcribed into cDNA. CDR3 regions were PCR-amplified with primers annealing to V and J regions, and unique molecular identifiers were added to track templates. The immunoSEQ platform, including its sequencing and error-correction standards, was used to profile TCRalpha and TCRbeta chains. Processing in the source paper ran as follows. Clonal copy numbers were corrected for sequencing and PCR errors, and IMGT conventions were followed to define CDR3s. Only productive rearrangements were analyzed, using immunoSEQ Analyzer versions 2.0 and 3.0, with gene-pairing frequencies processed further in Microsoft Excel. Circos plots were used to visualize V-J pairings, and MEME together with a custom motifSearch program was used to find CDR3 motifs. The OLGA algorithm was used to calculate the probability of generation of TCR sequences. Clonotypes found at both visits were termed persistent, clonotypes found only in the acute phase were termed nonpersistent, and clonotypes found only at convalescence were termed de novo. A public TCR was defined as an amino acid clonotype used by more than one donor. TCRdb holds this immuneACCESS table with in-frame rearrangements only. Some clones are missing; in checked studies, unresolved V genes explain under half, and the rest has no known cause. V, J and clone size reflect that table, while D and trimming were determined from the DNA. For this sample the table gives 6,000 to 8,500 clones, of which around 25% were detected only once. The ten largest clonotypes hold approximately 30% of the sample.

General findings and caveats noted by the study authors: For BRLF1 (YVL-BR), TCRalpha CDR3 motifs played a dominant role and TCRbeta a minimal role in TCR repertoire selection. The low acute-to-convalescent clonotype overlap might be partly explained by sampling error, because only a fraction of each donor's blood was analyzed. Only around 8.7% of unique acute clonotypes persisted into convalescence, yet these made up most of the response; new diverse de novo clonotypes seemingly replaced the rest. With just a few donors in the cohort, the group averages were based on very few individuals.

The meaning of the sample's time point label: acute infectious mononucleosis, at clinical presentation within 2 weeks of symptom onset (visit 1). The study tracked CD8 T cell responses to two immunodominant EBV epitopes, BRLF1 109 (YVL-BR) and BMLF1 280 (GLC-BM), over primary infection. Primary EBV infection was taken to be indicated by a positive serum heterophile antibody test and EBV viral capsid antigen-specific IgM. Total CD8 T cells were first enriched from PBMCs by magnetic positive selection (MACS). Live CD3+ CD8+ tetramer+ cells were sorted on a FACSAria III to over 90% purity. Cell sorting used a PE-conjugated tetramer carrying the BRLF1 109-117 peptide. TCR repertoires of EBV epitope-specific CD8 T cells were deep-sequenced directly ex vivo after tetramer sorting, at acute infection and at convalescence. A few people aged roughly 18 to 30 with clinical acute infectious mononucleosis and laboratory evidence of primary EBV infection were used as donors. Heparinized peripheral blood was drawn at clinical presentation with mononucleosis symptoms and was drawn again about 6 months later. PBMCs were isolated by Ficoll-Paque density gradient centrifugation.

Remarks on this clone: Base-call qualities are not available, and no considerably larger clone is one nucleotide away.

This receptor chain uses TRBV30 and TRBJ1-1, and 8 junctional nucleotides match TRBD1. The source of this sequence is a woman aged 18-30 years with infectious mononucleosis caused by EBV. Here the sequenced sample was EBV YVL epitope tetramer+ CD8+ T cells sorted from PBMCs, taken during acute infectious mononucleosis. In light of the paper, this sample's cell subset or site label describes: CD8 T cells binding a tetramer with EBV BRLF1 109-117 peptide (YVL-BR). The CDR3 reads CAWKLLTGGGTEAFF. The nucleotides are TGTGCCTGGAAGCTTTTAACAGGGGGAGGGACTGAAGCTTTCTTT.